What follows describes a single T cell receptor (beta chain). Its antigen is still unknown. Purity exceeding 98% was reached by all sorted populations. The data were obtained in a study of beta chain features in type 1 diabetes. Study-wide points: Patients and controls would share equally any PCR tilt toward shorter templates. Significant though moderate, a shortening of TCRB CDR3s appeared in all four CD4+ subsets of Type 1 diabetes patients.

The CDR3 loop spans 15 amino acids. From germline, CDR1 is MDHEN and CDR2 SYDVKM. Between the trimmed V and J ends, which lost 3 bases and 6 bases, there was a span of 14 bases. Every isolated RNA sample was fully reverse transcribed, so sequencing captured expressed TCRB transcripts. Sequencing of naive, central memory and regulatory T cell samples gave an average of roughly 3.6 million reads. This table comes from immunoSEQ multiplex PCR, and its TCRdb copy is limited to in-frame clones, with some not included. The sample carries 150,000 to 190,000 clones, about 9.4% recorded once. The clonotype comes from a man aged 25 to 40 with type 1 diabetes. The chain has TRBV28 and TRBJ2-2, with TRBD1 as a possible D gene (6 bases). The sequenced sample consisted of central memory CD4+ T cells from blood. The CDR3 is CASSLPGELSGELFF. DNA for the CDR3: TGTGCCAGCAGTTTGCCAGGGGAGCTCTCCGGGGAGCTGTTTTTT. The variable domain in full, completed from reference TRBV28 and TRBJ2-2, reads DVKVTQSSRYLVKRTGEKVFLECVQDMDHENMFWYRQDPGLGLRLIYFSYDVKMKEKGDIPEGYSVSREKKERFSLILESASTNQTSMYLCASSLPGELSGELFFGEGSRLTVL.